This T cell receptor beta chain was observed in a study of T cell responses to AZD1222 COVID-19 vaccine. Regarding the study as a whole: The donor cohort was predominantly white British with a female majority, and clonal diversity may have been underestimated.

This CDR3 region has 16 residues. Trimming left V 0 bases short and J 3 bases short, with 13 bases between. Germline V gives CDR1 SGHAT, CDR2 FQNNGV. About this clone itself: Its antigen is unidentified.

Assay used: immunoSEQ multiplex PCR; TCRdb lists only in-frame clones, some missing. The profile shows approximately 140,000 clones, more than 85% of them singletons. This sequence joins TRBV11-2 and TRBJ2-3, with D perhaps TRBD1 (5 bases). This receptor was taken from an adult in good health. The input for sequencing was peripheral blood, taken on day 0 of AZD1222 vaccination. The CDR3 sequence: CASSLDGRVGTDTQYF. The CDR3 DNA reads TGTGCCAGCAGCTTAGACGGCAGGGTCGGAACAGATACGCAGTATTTT.